This T cell receptor beta chain originates from a study of CD8 T cells in Susac syndrome. The control participants were healthy donors, and these controls were matched with respect to both age and sex. CD8+ and CD4+ T cells were negatively isolated; TEMRA cells were FACS-enriched. Germline V gene data show CDR1 as MNHNS and CDR2 as SASEGT. The CDR3 loop spans 15 amino acids. Unmatched junction bases numbered 9, after V lost 2 bases and J lost 8 bases. RNA totalling roughly 0.45 to 1 ug underwent reverse transcription with random hexamers. MiXCR was run by TCRdb on the immunoSEQ multiplex PCR reads, yielding one entry per CDR3 protein. The table shows around 46,000 distinct CDR3 sequences, with about 91% occurring only once.

The receptor was isolated from a human donor in good health. The rearrangement links TRBV6-1 to TRBJ2-1; TRBD1 agrees at 7 bases. Input material: CD8+ T cells from PBMCs. The CDR3 spells CASSESAGGFDEQFF. In DNA, the CDR3 is TGTGCCAGCAGTGAATCGGCAGGGGGTTTCGATGAGCAGTTCTTC.